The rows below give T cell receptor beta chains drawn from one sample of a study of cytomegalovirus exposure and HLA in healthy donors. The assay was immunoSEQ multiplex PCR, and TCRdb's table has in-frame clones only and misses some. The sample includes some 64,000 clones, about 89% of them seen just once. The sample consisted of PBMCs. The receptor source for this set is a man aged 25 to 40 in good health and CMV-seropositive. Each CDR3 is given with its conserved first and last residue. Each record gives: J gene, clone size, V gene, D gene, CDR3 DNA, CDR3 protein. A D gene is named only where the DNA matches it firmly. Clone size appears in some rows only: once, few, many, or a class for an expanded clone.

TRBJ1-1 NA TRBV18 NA TGTGCCAGCTTACAGGGTCGGGGCGACACTGAAGCTTTCTTT CASLQGRGDTEAFF
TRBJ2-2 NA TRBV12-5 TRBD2 TGTGCTAGTGGTTTGAGCGGGGCCGGCACCGGGGAGCTGTTTTTT CASGLSGAGTGELFF
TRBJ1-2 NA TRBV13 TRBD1 TGTGCCAGCAGTTCCGGGACAGAAAACTATGGCTACACCTTC CASSSGTENYGYTF
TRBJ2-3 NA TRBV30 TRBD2 TGTGCCTGGAGTGGGGGACTAGCGGAATACACAGATACGCAGTATTTT CAWSGGLAEYTDTQYF
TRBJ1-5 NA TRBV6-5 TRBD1 TGTGCCAGCAGACAGGGGGCGCGAAATCAGCCCCAGCATTTT CASRQGARNQPQHF
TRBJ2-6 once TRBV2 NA TGTGCCAGCAGTGAAAGTGGAGGGGCTGGGGCCAACGTCCTGACTTTC CASSESGGAGANVLTF
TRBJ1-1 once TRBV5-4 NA TGTGCCAGCCAATCATTTAGGCCGGGAGAAGCTTTCTTT CASQSFRPGEAFF
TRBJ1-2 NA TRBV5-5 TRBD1 TGTGCCAGCAGCTTAGAGACAGGGAATAACTATGGCTACACCTTC CASSLETGNNYGYTF
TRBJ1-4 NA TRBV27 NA TGTGCCAGCAGTAGAAAGTCGGGGGAAAAACTGTTTTTT CASSRKSGEKLFF
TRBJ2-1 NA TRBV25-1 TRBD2 TGTGCCAGCAGTGAATCTAGCGGGGGGAGAAGCTCCTACAATGAGCAGTTCTTC CASSESSGGRSSYNEQFF
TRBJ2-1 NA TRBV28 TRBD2 TGTGCCAGCAGCCTAGCGGGAGTTAGGAATGAGCAGTTCTTC CASSLAGVRNEQFF
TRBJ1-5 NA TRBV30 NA TGTGCCTGGAGTGTCGACATCGCTCAGCCCCAGCATTTT CAWSVDIAQPQHF
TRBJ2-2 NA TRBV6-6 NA TGTGCCAGCAGTCCCGACACCAACACCGGGGAGCTGTTTTTT CASSPDTNTGELFF
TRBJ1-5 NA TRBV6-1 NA TGTGCCAGCAGGGGGGAGGGGGTAAATCAGCCCCAGCATTTT CASRGEGVNQPQHF
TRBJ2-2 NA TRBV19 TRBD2 TGTGCCAGTAGTATGGGAAATCTAGCGGGAGGGGGGTACACCGGGGAGCTGTTTTTT CASSMGNLAGGGYTGELFF
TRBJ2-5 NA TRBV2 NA TGTGCCAGCAGTGTACCGGCAAACAGGGCAGAGACCCAGTACTTC CASSVPANRAETQYF
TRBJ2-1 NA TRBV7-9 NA TGTGCCAGCAGCTCCCCTCGGGTGCCCTCCTACAATGAGCAGTTCTTC CASSSPRVPSYNEQFF
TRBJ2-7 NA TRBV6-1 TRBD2 TGTGCCAGCAGTGAAACGGTAGCGGGAGGGCCGGCAGGCGAGCAGTACTTC CASSETVAGGPAGEQYF
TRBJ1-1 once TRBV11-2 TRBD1 TGTGCCAGCAGCTTACGGGACAGGAGGCGAACTGAAGCTTTCTTT CASSLRDRRRTEAFF
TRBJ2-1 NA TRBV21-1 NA TGTGCCAGCAGCAAATTGGAAAAGAAGGAGGGGACTAGTTCCTACAATGAGCAGTTCTTC CASSKLEKKEGTSSYNEQFF
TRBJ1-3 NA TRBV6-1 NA TGTGCCAGCAGTGAAGCCCAGGGCTCTGGAAACACCATATATTTT CASSEAQGSGNTIYF
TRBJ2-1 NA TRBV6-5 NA TGTGCCAGCAGTCGCGGGACTCCCAACAATGAGCAGTTCTTC CASSRGTPNNEQFF
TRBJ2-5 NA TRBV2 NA TGTGCCAGCCGCCAAGCGGCCCCGGGGGAGACCCAGTACTTC CASRQAAPGETQYF
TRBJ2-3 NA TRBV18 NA TGTGCCAGCTCACCAGAGAGAGGCGACACAGATACGCAGTATTTT CASSPERGDTDTQYF
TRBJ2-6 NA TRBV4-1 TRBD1 TGCGCCAGCAGCTACCGGGACAGGAGTGCTGGGGCCAACGTCCTGACTTTC CASSYRDRSAGANVLTF
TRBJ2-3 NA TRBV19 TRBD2 TGTGCCAGTAGGAAACGTAGCGGGGGCACAGATACGCAGTATTTT CASRKRSGGTDTQYF
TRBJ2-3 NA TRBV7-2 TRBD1 TGTGCCAGCAGCTTAGGTGTACCAGGGGGCTGGGATACAGATACGCAGTATTTT CASSLGVPGGWDTDTQYF
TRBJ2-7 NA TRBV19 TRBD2 TGTGCCAGTAGTATTTCTATGCGGGAGGGCTTATGTCAGCAGTACTTC CASSISMREGLCQQYF
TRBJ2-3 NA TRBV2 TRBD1 TGTGCCAGCAGTGAGAAGGGGGCGTTAGGAGATACGCAGTATTTT CASSEKGALGDTQYF
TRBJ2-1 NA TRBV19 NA TGTGCCAGTATAGCCCAAGACAATGAGCAGTTCTTC CASIAQDNEQFF
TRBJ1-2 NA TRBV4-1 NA TGCGCCAGCAGCCAAGTGGGGGGGGACTATGGCTACACCTTC CASSQVGGDYGYTF
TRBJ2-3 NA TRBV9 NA TGTGCCAGCAGCTTCGGACTTAACACAGATACGCAGTATTTT CASSFGLNTDTQYF
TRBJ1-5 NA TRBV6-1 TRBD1 TGTGCCAGCCGGGACAGTAGCAATCAGCCCCAGCATTTT CASRDSSNQPQHF
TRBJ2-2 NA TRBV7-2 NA TGTGCCAGCAGCTTAAACGGGGTGAACACCGGGGAGCTGTTTTTT CASSLNGVNTGELFF
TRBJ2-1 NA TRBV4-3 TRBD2 TGCGCCAGCAGCCAACCGGGACTAGCGCGTGAGCAGTTCTTC CASSQPGLAREQFF
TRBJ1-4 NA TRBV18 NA TGTGCCAGCTCACCAGGACGGACAAATGAAAAACTGTTTTTT CASSPGRTNEKLFF
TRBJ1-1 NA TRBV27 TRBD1 TGTGCCAGCAGTACTACGGACAGGGCCACTGAAGCTTTCTTT CASSTTDRATEAFF
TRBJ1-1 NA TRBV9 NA TGTGCCAGCAGCCCCCCCGGCTCCGACGGGGTTTTCTTT CASSPPGSDGVFF
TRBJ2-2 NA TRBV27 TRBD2 TGTGCCAGCAGTTTATCGGGACTAGCGGGAGATGGCGGGGAGCTGTTTTTT CASSLSGLAGDGGELFF
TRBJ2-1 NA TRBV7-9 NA TGTGCCAGCAGCAAAGAACAGGGCGACGACCTTCAAACGCAGTTCTTC CASSKEQGDDLQTQFF
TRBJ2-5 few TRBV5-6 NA TGTGCCAGCAGCTTGAAGGCAGGGGTGGGTTTGGAGACCCAGTACTTC CASSLKAGVGLETQYF
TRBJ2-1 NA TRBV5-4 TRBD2 TGTGCCAGCAGCTTGCCGACTAGCGGGTCTACTGAGCAGTTCTTC CASSLPTSGSTEQFF
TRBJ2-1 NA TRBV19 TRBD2 TGTGCCAGTAGTCCCGAGGGACTAGCGGCCAGCTCCTACAATGAGCAGTTCTTC CASSPEGLAASSYNEQFF
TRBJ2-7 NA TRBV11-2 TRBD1 TGTGCCAGCAGCGGAGACAGGGCGAGCTCCTACGAGCAGTACTTC CASSGDRASSYEQYF
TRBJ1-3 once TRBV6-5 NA TGTGCCAGCAGCTCCGACAGGTTCTCAGGAAACACCATATATTTT CASSSDRFSGNTIYF
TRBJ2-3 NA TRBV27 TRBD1 TGTGCCAGCAATCGGAGGACAGGTCTTACAGATACGCAGTATTTT CASNRRTGLTDTQYF
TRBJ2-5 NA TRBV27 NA TGTGCCAGCAGTTTATCGGGGCAGCAAGAGACCCAGTACTTC CASSLSGQQETQYF
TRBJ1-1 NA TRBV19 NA TGTGCCAGTAGTTTCCCTGAGGGATGGTACGGTGAAGCTTTCTTT CASSFPEGWYGEAFF
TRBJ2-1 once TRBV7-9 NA TGTGCCAGCAGCGCTCCCGGGACACTGAATGAGCAGTTCTTC CASSAPGTLNEQFF
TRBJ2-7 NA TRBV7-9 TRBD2 TGTGCCAGCAGCCTAACTAGCGCCACTATCCACGAGCAGTACTTC CASSLTSATIHEQYF
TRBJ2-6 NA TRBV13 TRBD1 TGTGCCAGCAGCTTAGAGGCTCGGACAGGGGGAAATGGGGCCAACGTCCTGACTTTC CASSLEARTGGNGANVLTF
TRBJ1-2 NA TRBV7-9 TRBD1 TGTGCCAGCAGCCCATCTAGACAGGGGCCGAACTATGGCTACACCTTC CASSPSRQGPNYGYTF
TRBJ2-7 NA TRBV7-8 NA TGTGCCAGCAGCCTTACGACAGGCCGAGACTACGAGCAGTACTTC CASSLTTGRDYEQYF
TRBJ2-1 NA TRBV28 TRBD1 TGTGCCAGCCGTACGGACAGGGGATCGGACAATGAGCAGTTCTTC CASRTDRGSDNEQFF